The rows below give T cell receptor beta chains drawn from one sample of a study of blood T cell repertoires in COVID-19. TCRdb's copy holds only in-frame clones and misses some; the assay was immunoSEQ multiplex PCR. This sample has approximately 200,000 clones, with more than 70% found just once. The sample consisted of peripheral blood. These receptors were collected from a woman aged 55-70 years with acute or convalescent COVID-19. The CDR3 runs from the conserved cysteine through the conserved F or W. Expanded clones get a size class; other rows say once, few or many, or leave the size out.

length,J,size,V,CDR3
15,TRBJ2-1,-,TRBV19,CASSKREVVYNEQFF
13,TRBJ2-7,-,TRBV7-6,CASSDTRTYEQYF
12,TRBJ2-7,-,TRBV7-8,CASSPLGQTIIF
15,TRBJ1-2,-,TRBV19,CASSIPQGTPYGYTF
15,TRBJ2-7,-,TRBV30,CAWSLGRGATYEQYF
17,TRBJ2-2,once,TRBV7-7,CASSLGFRDRVTGELFF
15,TRBJ2-2,-,TRBV18,CASSPLEGATGELFF
15,TRBJ2-7,-,TRBV5-4,CASSLGGTGGTEQYF
13,TRBJ2-5,-,TRBV28,CASNRYPGETQYF
13,TRBJ1-6,-,TRBV9,CASSVDGNSPLHF
16,TRBJ1-5,-,TRBV2,CASSEPSTGGSQPQHF
14,TRBJ2-5,-,TRBV19,CASSVIQGAETQYF
14,TRBJ2-3,-,TRBV19,CASSPTSATDTQYF
13,TRBJ2-7,-,TRBV11-3,CASSIQGDLEQYF
18,TRBJ2-2,-,TRBV24-1,CATSDLTTLASDTGELFF
16,TRBJ2-2,-,TRBV7-7,CASSFQTGSGTGELFF
16,TRBJ2-6,-,TRBV6-4,CASSPTRGSGANVLTF
16,TRBJ1-2,-,TRBV12-5,CASGLAIRGLEEGYTF
16,TRBJ1-3,-,TRBV19,CASSIGQGRTGNTIYF
13,TRBJ2-3,-,TRBV11-2,CASSRAGADTQYF
14,TRBJ2-7,-,TRBV28,CASSLEEGIREQYF
20,TRBJ2-1,-,TRBV20-1,CSASQRGGLAERSSYNEQFF
13,TRBJ1-6,-,TRBV6-1,CASSDDRATPLHF
13,TRBJ1-5,-,TRBV30,CAWSLFSNQPQHF
13,TRBJ2-3,-,TRBV10-3,CAISGSGTDTQYF
13,TRBJ1-1,-,TRBV14,CASSRGSSTEAFF
16,TRBJ2-3,once,TRBV11-3,CASSLDPGLGGDTQYF
14,TRBJ1-2,-,TRBV7-2,CASSTGRQGKGYTF
16,TRBJ1-4,-,TRBV7-6,CASSRNRGLTNEKLFF
16,TRBJ2-5,-,TRBV7-9,CASSPLTSSRSETQYF
15,TRBJ1-4,-,TRBV5-1,CASSLEGSRGEKLFF
13,TRBJ2-5,-,TRBV12-5,CASGTGTQETQYF
13,TRBJ2-2,few,TRBV6-5,CASRDRFTGELFF
14,TRBJ1-2,few,TRBV3-1/TRBV3-2,CASSKWGANYGYTF
15,TRBJ1-5,-,TRBV28,CASTPAGGDTQPQHF
13,TRBJ2-7,once,TRBV2,CASRRDRYYEQYF
15,TRBJ2-1,-,TRBV7-3,CASSPTSGDYNEQFF
15,TRBJ2-7,once,TRBV28,CASSPSKAGGKEQYF
13,TRBJ2-3,-,TRBV30,CAWSVPGTDTQYF
16,TRBJ2-1,-,TRBV6-1,CASSENPLRSYNEQFF
15,TRBJ1-1,-,TRBV25-1,CASSATQVPNTEAFF
14,TRBJ1-6,-,TRBV6-5,CASSLGAVGSPLHF
15,TRBJ1-5,-,TRBV6-2/TRBV6-3,CASSWDRRRGQPQHF
13,TRBJ1-2,-,TRBV6-5,CASRRLTNYGYTF
15,TRBJ1-5,few,TRBV3-1/TRBV3-2,CASSPGQLSNQPQHF
14,TRBJ1-4,-,TRBV5-5,CASSFEQVNEKLFF
13,TRBJ2-7,-,TRBV27,CASSLGAPYEQYF
16,TRBJ1-2,-,TRBV19,CASSIDRDRYNYGYTF
20,TRBJ2-6,-,TRBV4-2,CASSQAAGIPLGSGANVLTF